The rows below give T cell receptor beta chains drawn from one sample of a study of OX40 agonist ivuxolimab in advanced cancers. Profiled with immunoSEQ multiplex PCR; TCRdb holds only in-frame clones, not every one. The sample comprises fewer than 80,000 clones, approximately 89% of which are singletons, and about 0.6% rests with the top ten. Sequenced here: CD4+ or CD8+ T cells sorted from blood, sampled in a trial of the OX40 agonist ivuxolimab. All receptors derive from an adult with an advanced solid tumor such as melanoma, head and neck, liver or kidney cancer. CDR3s include the opening cysteine and the closing phenylalanine or tryptophan. The D gene is left open where the match is weak. Clone sizes are given selectively: once, few, many, or a class where the clone is expanded.

v_call,j_call,clone_size,d_call,cdr3_nt,cdr3_aa
TRBV9,TRBJ2-1,once,.,TGTGCCAGCAGCGTAACCAATGAGCAGTTCTTC,CASSVTNEQFF
TRBV30,TRBJ1-6,.,.,TGTGCCTGGAACCGAGAACTTTATAATTCACCCCTCCACTTT,CAWNRELYNSPLHF
TRBV7-2,TRBJ1-1,once,TRBD1,TGTGCCAGCAGCCGGGACAGGGGGTCCACTGAAGCTTTCTTT,CASSRDRGSTEAFF
TRBV5-1,TRBJ2-5,.,TRBD2,TGCGCCAGCAGCCCCCACCTAGCGGCTCAAGAGACCCAGTACTTC,CASSPHLAAQETQYF
TRBV6-5,TRBJ1-6,.,.,TGTGCCAGCAGTGAATTTTCACCCCTCCACTTT,CASSEFSPLHF
TRBV19,TRBJ2-1,.,TRBD1,TGTGCCAGTAGTATAGGAGGGACAGGCGTGTGGAATGAGCAGTTCTTC,CASSIGGTGVWNEQFF
TRBV6-5,TRBJ2-6,.,.,TGTGCCAGCAGCCTCAGGGGCTCTGGGGCCAACGTCCTGACTTTC,CASSLRGSGANVLTF
TRBV6-1,TRBJ2-7,.,TRBD2,TGTGCCAGCAGTGAAAGGACTAGCGGGGGAGCATACGAGCAGTACTTC,CASSERTSGGAYEQYF
TRBV18,TRBJ2-5,.,TRBD1,TGTGCCAGCTCACGCCCCCCGGGACAGGAAGAGACCCAGTACTTC,CASSRPPGQEETQYF
TRBV5-1,TRBJ1-2,.,TRBD1,TGCGCCAGCAGCTCTGGACAGGCGGGGGGCTACACCTTC,CASSSGQAGGYTF
TRBV7-6,TRBJ2-5,.,.,TGTGCCAGCAGCTCCGTCCGGGAGACCCAGTACTTC,CASSSVRETQYF
TRBV15,TRBJ1-1,.,.,TGTGCCACCAGCAAGGACACTTTGAACACTGAAGCTTTCTTT,CATSKDTLNTEAFF
TRBV5-1,TRBJ2-3,.,TRBD1,TGCGCCAGCGGCACAGGGGGATCAGATACGCAGTATTTT,CASGTGGSDTQYF
TRBV6-1,TRBJ2-3,.,TRBD1,TGTGCCAGCAACCCAGGGGGCGGCACAGATACGCAGTATTTT,CASNPGGGTDTQYF
TRBV9,TRBJ1-3,.,.,TGTGCCAGCGACGCGACAGGTATGCCTGGAAACACCATATATTTT,CASDATGMPGNTIYF
TRBV2,TRBJ2-5,.,TRBD2,TGTGCCAGCAGTGAATTTGGACTAGCGGGGAGTGTTGCCGAAGAGACCCAGTACTTC,CASSEFGLAGSVAEETQYF
TRBV7-2,TRBJ2-3,.,TRBD2,TGTGCCAGCAGCTGGGGGGGACTAGCGGGGAGCACAGATACGCAGTATTTT,CASSWGGLAGSTDTQYF
TRBV18,TRBJ2-7,.,.,TGTGCCAGCTCATTAGTCCAGGACGAGCAGTACTTC,CASSLVQDEQYF
TRBV4-1,TRBJ1-1,once,.,TGCGCCAGCAGCCAAGAGGCGGTTACTGAAGCTTTCTTT,CASSQEAVTEAFF
TRBV5-4,TRBJ1-1,.,.,TGTGCCAGCAGCTTGGCGCAGGGAGGATTCGGGACTGAAGCTTTCTTT,CASSLAQGGFGTEAFF
TRBV6-1,TRBJ1-1,.,.,TGTGCCAGCAGTGAAGTAGCCATGAACACTGAAGCTTTCTTT,CASSEVAMNTEAFF
TRBV27,TRBJ1-1,.,.,TGTGCCAGCACCACCCCCCTGCTGTCTGAAGCTTTCTTT,CASTTPLLSEAFF
TRBV6-5,TRBJ1-5,.,.,TGTGCCAGCAGTTACTCGGGGGGATATCAGCCCCAGCATTTT,CASSYSGGYQPQHF
TRBV5-1,TRBJ1-5,.,TRBD1,TGCGCCAGCAGTCTGGGACAGTCGGAAAATCAGCCCCAGCATTTT,CASSLGQSENQPQHF
TRBV15,TRBJ1-1,.,.,TGTGCCACCCGAACCGGGACACCCAACACTGAAGCTTTCTTT,CATRTGTPNTEAFF
TRBV6-1,TRBJ1-2,.,.,TGTGCCAGCAGTGAACCCGCTGGGATCTACTATGGCTACACCTTC,CASSEPAGIYYGYTF
TRBV6-6,TRBJ1-6,.,.,TGTGCCAGCAGAGAAGACTTAAATTCACCCCTCCACTTT,CASREDLNSPLHF
TRBV7-9,TRBJ2-5,.,.,TGTGCCAGCAGCTTAGGCGTCTCTAGGGAGACCCAGTACTTC,CASSLGVSRETQYF
TRBV28,TRBJ1-3,.,.,TGTGCCAGCGGGAGTTGGGCGTCTGGAAACACCATATATTTT,CASGSWASGNTIYF
TRBV10-3,TRBJ1-3,.,.,TGTGCCGCGCACAGGGATAATGGAAACACCATATATTTT,CAAHRDNGNTIYF
TRBV15,TRBJ2-2,.,.,TGTGCCACCAGCCCCCGGGGCGGAAACACCGGGGAGCTGTTTTTT,CATSPRGGNTGELFF
TRBV5-1,TRBJ2-1,.,.,TGCGCCAGCAGCTGGGACGTAGGTGAGCAGTTCTTC,CASSWDVGEQFF
TRBV15,TRBJ2-7,.,.,TGTGCCACCAGCAGAGAAGGAGGGGGTGGCTACGAGCAGTACTTC,CATSREGGGGYEQYF
TRBV7-9,TRBJ1-3,.,.,TGTGCCAGCAGCTCGGATGCCGGGACCTCTGGAAACACCATATATTTT,CASSSDAGTSGNTIYF
TRBV28,TRBJ1-1,.,.,TGTGCCAGCAGTGCGTCGACTGAAGCTTTCTTT,CASSASTEAFF
TRBV5-1,TRBJ2-7,once,.,TGCGCCAGCAGCCAGGGAAGCTCCTACGAGCAGTACTTC,CASSQGSSYEQYF
TRBV7-8,TRBJ2-7,.,.,TGTGCCAGCAGCTTTGGGGGGACGAGGGAGCAGTACTTC,CASSFGGTREQYF
TRBV5-5,TRBJ2-5,.,.,TGTGCCAGCAGCCCGATTCACCAAGAGACCCAGTACTTC,CASSPIHQETQYF
TRBV10-2,TRBJ1-1,.,TRBD1,TGCGCCAGCAGAGCCGGGACAGCCAACACTGAAGCTTTCTTT,CASRAGTANTEAFF
TRBV11-2,TRBJ2-7,.,.,TGTGCCAGCAGCTTATCAGGGCAGGTGTCCTACGAGCAGTACTTC,CASSLSGQVSYEQYF
TRBV2,TRBJ1-3,.,.,TGTGCCAGCAGTGAGAGGAGCTCTGGAAACACCATATATTTT,CASSERSSGNTIYF
TRBV2,TRBJ2-3,.,.,TGTGCCAGCAGTGAGTTTGTTGCAGATACGCAGTATTTT,CASSEFVADTQYF
TRBV19,TRBJ1-6,.,TRBD1,TGTGCCAGTAGTACCACCGGGACAGGAGATTCACCCCTCCACTTT,CASSTTGTGDSPLHF
TRBV5-1,TRBJ2-1,.,.,TGCGCCAGCAGCTTAGGGCCACTTAACCCAGGGGATGAGCAGTTCTTC,CASSLGPLNPGDEQFF
TRBV9,TRBJ2-6,.,.,TGTGCCAGCAGCGCAGGGACACCCTCTGGGGCCAACGTCCTGACTTTC,CASSAGTPSGANVLTF
TRBV4-1,TRBJ2-7,.,TRBD2,TGCGCCAGCAGCCCCCGGGGAGGGAGGACCTACGAGCAGTACTTC,CASSPRGGRTYEQYF
TRBV27,TRBJ1-1,.,.,TGTGCCAGCAGTAACTCAAGGGCAATGAACACTGAAGCTTTCTTT,CASSNSRAMNTEAFF
TRBV9,TRBJ2-7,.,.,TGTGCCAGCAGCCCACGGGGGGCTAGTGACGAGCAGTACTTC,CASSPRGASDEQYF
TRBV18,TRBJ1-1,once,.,TGTGCCAGCTCACCGATGGAGGGTCACACTGAAGCTTTCTTT,CASSPMEGHTEAFF
TRBV27,TRBJ2-1,.,.,TGTGCCAGCAGTTCACTCCAGGGGATCCCCTACAATGAGCAGTTCTTC,CASSSLQGIPYNEQFF
TRBV15,TRBJ1-1,.,.,TGTGCCACCAGCAGCGGGGGTCTGGAGAGGGCTGAAGCTTTCTTT,CATSSGGLERAEAFF
TRBV6-6,TRBJ1-1,.,.,TGTGCCAGCAGTCGAACCCTGGTGGGCACTGAAGCTTTCTTT,CASSRTLVGTEAFF
TRBV6-6,TRBJ2-3,.,.,TGTGCCAGCAGTTACTCCAGTCGGGGTGATGCGCAGTATTTT,CASSYSSRGDAQYF
TRBV7-8,TRBJ1-2,.,TRBD1,TGTGCCAGCAGCTTGAGGGACAGGGGGCTGCATGGCTACACCTTC,CASSLRDRGLHGYTF
TRBV6-5,TRBJ1-2,.,.,TGTGCCAGCAGTTTAAACCAGGGGCTCTATGGCTACACCTTC,CASSLNQGLYGYTF
TRBV29-1,TRBJ2-3,.,.,TGCAGCGTCGACAGTTCCACAGATACGCAGTATTTT,CSVDSSTDTQYF